This TCR beta chain stems from a study of cytomegalovirus exposure and HLA in healthy donors. Use of 60 Vbeta and 13 Jbeta primers characterized the PCR. TCRdb's table, derived via immunoSEQ multiplex PCR, lists solely in-frame clones and lacks some. The table includes some 130,000 clones, approximately 80% detected once. The germline CDR1 and CDR2 sequences are SGDLS and YYNGEE. CDR3 length equals 12 residues. Deletions cut 3 bases from V and 0 bases from J, with 4 bases between. The TCR originated in a man under 40 in good health and CMV-seronegative. This rearrangement joins TRBV9 to TRBJ2-7; no reliable D call. Material for sequencing was PBMCs. The CDR3 is CASSASSYEQYF. DNA of the CDR3: TGTGCCAGCAGCGCCTCCTCCTACGAGCAGTACTTC.